The 29 T cell receptor beta chains given below trace back to one sample, sequenced in a study of CD8 T cells in ankylosing spondylitis. TCRdb independently ran MiXCR on the 5' RACE reads; one entry per CDR3 protein. The repertoire holds roughly 220,000 distinct CDR3 sequences, roughly 10% seen once, with approximately 20% in the top ten. Sequencing was carried out using blood, either unsorted or a sorted T cell fraction (not recorded which). The receptors were gathered from a male donor with ankylosing spondylitis or in good health (not recorded which).

This clonotype was seen repeatedly, ten times or more. The chain employs TRBV15 and TRBJ1-2; 10 nucleotides line up with TRBD1. V lost 0 bases and J lost 4; bases outside the gene matches: 2. Germline V CDR1 and CDR2: LNHNV, YYDKDF (reference sequence). The CDR3 runs to 15 residues. The CDR3 sequence is CATSRDRDRGYGYTF. Here the CDR3 DNA reads TGTGCCACCAGCAGAGATCGGGACAGGGGCTATGGCTACACCTTC.

This clonotype was found a few times. This chain links TRBV5-5 with TRBJ2-6; D call uncertain. Germline CDR1 SGHKS, CDR2 YYEKEE (reference sequence). This CDR3 comprises 15 residues. V shed 3 bases and J shed 1 base, with 8 bases lying between them. The CDR3 loop is CASSSHGSGANVLTF. The CDR3 region has the DNA TGTGCCAGCAGCTCTCACGGATCTGGGGCCAACGTCCTGACTTTC.

This clonotype came up a few times. This chain connects TRBV5-1 to TRBJ2-5; 11 positions agree with TRBD1. V lost 3 bases to trimming and J lost 0 bases; unmatched junction nucleotides: 4. This CDR3 comprises 16 residues. Germline V gene sequence: CDR1 SGHRS, CDR2 YFSETQ. CDR3 amino acids: CASSSGTGGHQETQYF. Here the CDR3 DNA reads TGCGCCAGCAGCTCAGGGACAGGGGGACACCAAGAGACCCAGTACTTC.

About this clonotype: A much larger clone sits a single nucleotide away, making a read error possible. The rearrangement links TRBV4-2 to TRBJ2-3; 10 bases align to TRBD2. The CDR3 has 19 amino acids. Germline V gives CDR1 LGHNA, CDR2 YNFKEQ. CDR3 in amino acids: CASSQNTAGGPPSIDTQYF. Written as DNA, the CDR3 is TGTGCCAGCAGCCAGAATACAGCGGGGGGGCCTCCAAGCATAGATACGCAGTATTTT.

The chain uses TRBV7-2 and TRBJ1-1, with 11 bases fitting TRBD1. CDR1 and CDR2 from the germline V gene are SGHTA and FQGNSA. J lost 4 bases, V lost 4 bases, and 8 bases had no gene match. CDR3 length: 16 amino acids. The CDR3, as DNA: TGTGCCAGCAGCTCGGACAGGGGGCTCGAGGCCACTGAAGCTTTCTTT. Translated, it gives CASSSDRGLEATEAFF.

CDR3 sequence (DNA): TGTGCCATCAGTGAGTCGAGTAGAAACCAAGAGACCCAGTACTTC. Its translation is CAISESSRNQETQYF. J is TRBJ2-5 and V is TRBV10-3; D is ambiguous. V shed 0 bases and J shed 0 bases, with 8 bases lying between them. This CDR3 spans 15 amino acids. The germline V gene has CDR1 ENHRY and CDR2 SYGVKD.

The rearrangement uses TRBV5-1 and TRBJ1-1; D ambiguous. CDR3 size: 13 residues. Germline V gene sequence: CDR1 SGHRS, CDR2 YFSETQ. Between the trimmed V and J ends, which lost 0 bases and 8 bases, there was a span of 11 bases. As DNA, the CDR3 is TGCGCCAGCAGCTTGGCCGCGGAGGGAGAAGCTTTCTTT. Protein: CASSLAAEGEAFF.

This clonotype was observed a few times. V is TRBV3-1 and J is TRBJ1-1; 10 bases agree with TRBD1. V gave up 1 base and J gave up 5 bases; unmatched junction bases: 1. Germline CDR1 LGHDT, CDR2 YNNKEL (reference sequence). The CDR3 spans 14 residues. The CDR3 coding sequence is TGTGCCAGCAGCCAAGGACAGGGGGCAACTGAAGCTTTCTTT. Protein: CASSQGQGATEAFF. Based on the CDR3 plus reference TRBV3-1 and TRBJ1-1, the full variable domain is DTAVSQTPKYLVTQMGNDKSIKCEQNLGHDTMYWYKQDSKKFLKIMFSYNNKELIINETVPNRFSPKSPDKAHLNLHINSLELGDSAVYFCASSQGQGATEAFFGQGTRLTVV.

This clonotype was picked up a small number of times. The chain joins TRBV20-1 to TRBJ2-3; 7 bases fit TRBD1. V lost 1 base and J lost 5; bases outside the gene matches: 21. This CDR3 contains 19 residues. CDR1 and CDR2 (germline): DFQATT, SNEGSKA (reference sequence). In DNA form, the CDR3 reads TGCAGTGCTAGAGCTAGGGGAAAACAAGGACAGGACGCCGAAGATACGCAGTATTTT. It translates to CSARARGKQGQDAEDTQYF.

This clonotype was detected many times. This sequence joins TRBV28 and TRBJ1-6; D may be TRBD1 (5 bases). The CDR3 sequence is 16 residues long. Germline lookup yields CDR1 MDHEN and CDR2 SYDVKM. Trimming took off 7 bases at V and 0 bases at J, with 13 bases between the two ends. CDR3 in DNA: TGTGCCAGCACCAGGGTAGGGTCCTCCTATAATTCACCCCTCCACTTT. Translation gives CASTRVGSSYNSPLHF. The whole variable domain, remainder taken from reference TRBV28 and TRBJ1-6, is DVKVTQSSRYLVKRTGEKVFLECVQDMDHENMFWYRQDPGLGLRLIYFSYDVKMKEKGDIPEGYSVSREKKERFSLILESASTNQTSMYLCASTRVGSSYNSPLHFGNGTRLTVT.

With regard to this clonotype: Given a much more abundant clone one base away, this may be a read error. The genes are TRBV13 and TRBJ2-1; 7 nucleotides align to TRBD1. Germline V gene lookup returns CDR1 PRHDT and CDR2 FYEKMQ (reference sequence). The CDR3 runs 18 residues. CDR3 sequence (DNA): TGTGCCTGCAGCTTTGAACTCCAAGGGGGCGCGTCCTACAATGAGCAGTTCTTC. It specifies CACSFELQGGASYNEQFF. The whole variable domain, remainder taken from reference TRBV13 and TRBJ2-1, is AAGVIQSPRHLIKEKRETATLKCYPIPRHDTVYWYQQGPGQDPQFLISFYEKMQSDKGSIPDRFSAQQFSDYHSELNMSSLELGDSALYFCACSFELQGGASYNEQFFGPGTRLTVL.

This clonotype has ten or more counts. This rearrangement joins TRBV27 to TRBJ1-5; 11 bases fit TRBD1. This CDR3 contains 16 residues. With 4 bases clipped from V and 5 bases from J, the junction kept 7 bases outside the gene matches. Germline assignment: CDR1 MNHEY and CDR2 SMNVEV (reference sequence). The CDR3 protein is CASSSGQGVWDQPQHF. The DNA of the CDR3 is TGTGCCAGCAGTTCGGGACAGGGGGTATGGGATCAGCCCCAGCATTTT.

This clonotype was detected many times. The chain is built from TRBV5-1 and TRBJ2-3; D ambiguous. Germline CDR1 and CDR2: SGHRS and YFSETQ. CDR3 length: 13 residues. Trimming pared 0 bases from V and 14 bases from J, leaving 16 bases between. The CDR3 DNA follows: TGCGCCAGCAGCTTGGAAGGGTGGCAATCTCTGTATTTT. It yields the protein CASSLEGWQSLYF.

Regarding this clonotype: With a much larger clone just one base away, this may be a read error. The chain has TRBV7-2 and TRBJ2-5; D perhaps matches TRBD1 (5 bases). Germline V CDR1 and CDR2: SGHTA, FQGNSA. V was shortened by 1 base and J by 3 bases, with 9 bases between the two germline ends. The CDR3 loop spans 14 amino acids. The CDR3 sequence is CASSLDRMKETQYF. Here the CDR3 DNA reads TGTGCCAGCAGCTTAGACAGGATGAAAGAGACCCAGTACTTC.

This clonotype was detected only once. A read error is possible here, since a much larger clone lies one base away. The chain links TRBV7-2 to TRBJ2-5; weak D call: TRBD2 (5 bases). Germline lookup yields CDR1 SGHTA and CDR2 FQGNSA. Trimming took off 5 bases at V and 0 bases at J, with 16 bases between the two ends. This CDR3 has 16 amino acids. The CDR3 DNA sequence: TGTGCCAGCAGCCTACTGGGCCGGAGGCACCAAGAGACCCAGTACTTC. Translating it yields CASSLLGRRHQETQYF.

The chain combines TRBV20-1 with TRBJ2-7; the D call may be TRBD1 or TRBD2 (5 bases each). V gave up 3 bases and J gave up 5 bases, with 14 bases separating them. The CDR3 has 13 amino acids. In germline, CDR1 is DFQATT, CDR2 SNEGSKA (reference sequence). The DNA for the CDR3 is TGCAGTGCTAGCGGGGCAGGTACCCACGAGCAGTACTTC. It yields the protein CSASGAGTHEQYF.

The chain employs TRBV3-1 and TRBJ1-5; D may be TRBD1 (5 bases). The V end was cut by 10 bases, the J end by 0 bases, with 19 bases between. Germline CDR1 is LGHDT and CDR2 is YNNKEL (reference sequence). The length of the CDR3 is 16 residues. CDR3 amino acids: CANSQGHRISNQPQHF. CDR3 nucleotides: TGTGCCAACAGTCAAGGACACAGAATTAGCAATCAGCCCCAGCATTTT. The variable domain in full, completed from reference TRBV3-1 and TRBJ1-5, reads DTAVSQTPKYLVTQMGNDKSIKCEQNLGHDTMYWYKQDSKKFLKIMFSYNNKELIINETVPNRFSPKSPDKAHLNLHINSLELGDSAVYFCANSQGHRISNQPQHFGDGTRLSIL.

A few counts support this clonotype. The CDR3: CASSPNIGNQPQHF. The CDR3, as DNA: TGTGCCAGCTCACCAAATATCGGGAATCAGCCCCAGCATTTT. The chain employs TRBV18 and TRBJ1-5; D unresolved. Trimming removed 2 bases at V and 4 bases at J, with 9 bases between. From germline, CDR1 is KGHSH and CDR2 LQKENI. The CDR3 loop spans 14 amino acids.

This clonotype was found many times. CDR3 DNA: TGTGCCAGCAGCTTACGACACAGCAATCAGCCCCAGCATTTT. Protein product: CASSLRHSNQPQHF. The V gene is TRBV3-1, the J gene TRBJ1-5; D gene ambiguous. V lost 5 bases and J 1 base, leaving 9 bases between the germline ends. The CDR3 runs 14 residues. Germline CDR1 LGHDT, CDR2 YNNKEL (reference sequence).

Details on this clonotype: This may stem from a read error, because a much larger clone lies one nucleotide away. The CDR3 nucleotides read TGCAGTGCCAGACCGGGGAATATTAACTACGAGCAGTACTTC. Protein product: CSARPGNINYEQYF. This rearrangement joins TRBV20-1 to TRBJ2-7; maybe TRBD2 (5 bases). Between the trimmed V and J ends, which lost 6 bases and 3 bases, there was a span of 18 bases. Looked up from germline, CDR1 is DFQATT and CDR2 is SNEGSKA (reference sequence). CDR3 length equals 14 residues.

CDR3 protein: CASSPWTGDSYNEQFF. The CDR3 region has the DNA TGTGCCAGCAGCCCCTGGACAGGGGATAGCTACAATGAGCAGTTCTTC. This chain links TRBV11-3 with TRBJ2-1; 9 nucleotides line up with TRBD1. Germline V gene sequence: CDR1 SGHNT, CDR2 YENEEA. Trimming at V came to 5 bases and at J to 3 bases, leaving 8 bases not matched to a gene. This CDR3 spans 16 amino acids.

The chain links TRBV9 to TRBJ2-3, with unresolved D. The CDR3 has 16 amino acids. V was pared by 0 bases and J by 1 base, with 12 bases between. The germline V gene has CDR1 SGDLS and CDR2 YYNGEE. As DNA, the CDR3 is TGTGCCAGCAGCGTAGGGGCCGCCCGGGGCACAGATACGCAGTATTTT. Amino acids: CASSVGAARGTDTQYF.

This clonotype came up many times. The genes are TRBV7-9 and TRBJ2-3; no definite D call. Germline CDR1 is SEHNR and CDR2 is FQNEAQ (reference sequence). The CDR3 sequence is 13 residues long. The ends were cut back, 4 bases at V and 2 bases at J, with 7 bases in the middle. CDR3 nucleotides: TGTGCCAGCAGCTCGTCCTCCACAGATACGCAGTATTTT. Protein: CASSSSSTDTQYF.

The sample holds many counts of this clonotype. The rearrangement uses TRBV5-1 and TRBJ2-1; 7 bases fit TRBD1. Germline lookup yields CDR1 SGHRS and CDR2 YFSETQ. V gave up 0 bases and J gave up 7 bases; unmatched junction bases: 7. This CDR3 comprises 15 residues. DNA of the CDR3: TGCGCCAGCAGCTTGGCCGTTTCAGGGGGTAATGAGCAGTTCTTC. Its protein is CASSLAVSGGNEQFF.

This clonotype was detected a few times. The gene calls are TRBV3-1 and TRBJ1-2; TRBD1 matches 8 bases. V shed 4 bases and J 0 bases; nucleotides not matched to a gene: 4. The germline V gene encodes CDR1 LGHDT and CDR2 YNNKEL (reference sequence). CDR3 length equals 15 residues. CDR3 sequence: CASSLGQGSNYGYTF. The CDR3 region has the DNA TGTGCCAGCAGCCTCGGACAGGGCTCTAACTATGGCTACACCTTC. The full variable domain, in which reference TRBV3-1 and TRBJ1-2 provide the parts outside the CDR3, is DTAVSQTPKYLVTQMGNDKSIKCEQNLGHDTMYWYKQDSKKFLKIMFSYNNKELIINETVPNRFSPKSPDKAHLNLHINSLELGDSAVYFCASSLGQGSNYGYTFGSGTRLTVV.

The rearrangement joins TRBV5-1 to TRBJ2-7; 11 nucleotides line up with TRBD2. Trimming cost V 0 bases and J 3 bases; bases outside gene matches: 2. Per the germline V gene, CDR1 is SGHRS and CDR2 is YFSETQ. This CDR3 region has 15 residues. The CDR3 nucleotides read TGCGCCAGCAGCTTGGGTGGGACTAGCGGCTACGAGCAGTACTTC. Its protein is CASSLGGTSGYEQYF.

The chain joins TRBV9 to TRBJ1-6; D unresolved. Germline assignment: CDR1 SGDLS and CDR2 YYNGEE. V lost 2 bases to trimming and J lost 7 bases, with 7 bases between them. This CDR3 is built from 13 residues. CDR3 DNA sequence: TGTGCCAGCAGCGTCAGAGACAATTCACCCCTCCACTTT. This sequence encodes CASSVRDNSPLHF.

The rearrangement links TRBV28 to TRBJ1-1, with D unclear. Trimming removed 6 bases at V and 7 bases at J, with 15 bases between. Germline-derived CDR1 and CDR2 are MDHEN and SYDVKM. The CDR3 sequence is 13 residues long. For the CDR3, the DNA is TGTGCCAGCAGCCCGACCACTGTGTTTGAAGCTTTCTTT. It encodes CASSPTTVFEAFF.

Many counts were recorded for this clonotype. The V gene is TRBV5-1, the J gene TRBJ2-2, with D possibly being TRBD1 (5 bases). CDR1 and CDR2 (germline): SGHRS, YFSETQ. The V and J ends lost 0 bases and 6 bases respectively, with 6 bases between them. This CDR3 spans 13 amino acids. The CDR3 nucleotides are TGCGCCAGCAGCTTGGGGGGCCCCGGGGAGCTGTTTTTT. This gives the protein CASSLGGPGELFF.